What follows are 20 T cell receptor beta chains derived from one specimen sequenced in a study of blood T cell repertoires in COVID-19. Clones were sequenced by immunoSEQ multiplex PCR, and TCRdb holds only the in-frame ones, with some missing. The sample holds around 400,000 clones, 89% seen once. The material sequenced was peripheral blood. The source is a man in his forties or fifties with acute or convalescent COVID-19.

The CDR3 spells CASSPQTGNYGYTF. The CDR3 nucleotides are TGTGCCAGCAGCCCACAGACAGGGAACTATGGCTACACCTTC. This chain uses TRBV9 with TRBJ1-2, with 7 bases fitting TRBD1. The germline V gene has CDR1 SGDLS and CDR2 YYNGEE. CDR3 length equals 14 residues. Losses at the gene ends were 4 bases for V and 2 bases for J; bases not matched to a gene: 5.

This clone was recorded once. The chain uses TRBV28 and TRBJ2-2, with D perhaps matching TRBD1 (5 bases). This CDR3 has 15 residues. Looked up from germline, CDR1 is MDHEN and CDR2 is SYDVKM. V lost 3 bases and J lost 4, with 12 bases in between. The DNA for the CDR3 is TGTGCCAGCAGTTTTTCTGGGGCTGGCACCGGGGAGCTGTTTTTT. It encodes CASSFSGAGTGELFF.

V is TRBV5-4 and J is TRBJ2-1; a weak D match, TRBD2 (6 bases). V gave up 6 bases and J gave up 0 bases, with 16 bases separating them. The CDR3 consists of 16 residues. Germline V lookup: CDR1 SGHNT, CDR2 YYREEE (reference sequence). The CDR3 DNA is TGTGCCAGCACCAGTAACGGGGGAAGCTCCTACAATGAGCAGTTCTTC. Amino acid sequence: CASTSNGGSSYNEQFF. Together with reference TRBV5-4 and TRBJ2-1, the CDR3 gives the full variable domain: ETGVTQSPTHLIKTRGQQVTLRCSSQSGHNTVSWYQQALGQGPQFIFQYYREEENGRGNFPPRFSGLQFPNYSSELNVNALELDDSALYLCASTSNGGSSYNEQFFGPGTRLTVL.

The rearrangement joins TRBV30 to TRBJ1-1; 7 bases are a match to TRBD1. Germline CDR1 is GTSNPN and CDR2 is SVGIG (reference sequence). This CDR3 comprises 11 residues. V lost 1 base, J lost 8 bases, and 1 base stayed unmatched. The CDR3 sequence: CAWSEGAEAFF. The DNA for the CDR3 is TGTGCCTGGAGTGAGGGGGCCGAAGCTTTCTTT.

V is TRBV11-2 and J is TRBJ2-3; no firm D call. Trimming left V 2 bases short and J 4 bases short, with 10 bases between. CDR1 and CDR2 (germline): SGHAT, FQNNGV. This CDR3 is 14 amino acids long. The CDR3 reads CASSLSPPPDTQYF. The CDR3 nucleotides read TGTGCCAGCAGCTTATCTCCCCCCCCAGATACGCAGTATTTT.

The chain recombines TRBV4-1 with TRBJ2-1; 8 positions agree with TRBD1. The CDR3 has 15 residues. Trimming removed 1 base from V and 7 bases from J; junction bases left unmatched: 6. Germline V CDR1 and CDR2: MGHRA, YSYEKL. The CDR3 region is CASSQVQGAYNEQFF. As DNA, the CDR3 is TGCGCCAGCAGCCAAGTTCAGGGGGCTTATAATGAGCAGTTCTTC.

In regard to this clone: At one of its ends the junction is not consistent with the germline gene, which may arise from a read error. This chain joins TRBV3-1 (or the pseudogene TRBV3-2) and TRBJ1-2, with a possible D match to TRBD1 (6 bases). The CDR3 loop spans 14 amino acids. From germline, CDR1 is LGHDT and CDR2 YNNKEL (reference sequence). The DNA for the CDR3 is TGTGCCAGCAGTCAAGCAGGGGCTAACTATGGCTACACCTTC. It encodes CASSQAGANYGYTF.

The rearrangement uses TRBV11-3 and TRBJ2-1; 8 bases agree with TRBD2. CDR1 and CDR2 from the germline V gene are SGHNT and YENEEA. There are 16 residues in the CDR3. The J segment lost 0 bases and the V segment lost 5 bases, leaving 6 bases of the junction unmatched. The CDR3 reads CASSEMGTSSYNEQFF. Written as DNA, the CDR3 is TGTGCCAGCAGCGAAATGGGGACTAGCTCCTACAATGAGCAGTTCTTC.

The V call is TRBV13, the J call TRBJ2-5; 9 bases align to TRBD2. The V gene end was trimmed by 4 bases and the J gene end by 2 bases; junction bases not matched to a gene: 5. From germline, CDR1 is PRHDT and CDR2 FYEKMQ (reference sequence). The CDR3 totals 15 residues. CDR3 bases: TGTGCCAGCAGCTACTTAGCGGGGGCGCAAGAGACCCAGTACTTC. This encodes CASSYLAGAQETQYF.

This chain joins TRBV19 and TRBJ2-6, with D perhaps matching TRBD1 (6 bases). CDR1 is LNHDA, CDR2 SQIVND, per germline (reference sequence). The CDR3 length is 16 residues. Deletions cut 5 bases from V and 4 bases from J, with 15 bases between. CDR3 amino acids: CASSSPGALGANVLTF. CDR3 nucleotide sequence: TGTGCCAGTAGTTCTCCAGGGGCGTTAGGGGCCAACGTCCTGACTTTC.

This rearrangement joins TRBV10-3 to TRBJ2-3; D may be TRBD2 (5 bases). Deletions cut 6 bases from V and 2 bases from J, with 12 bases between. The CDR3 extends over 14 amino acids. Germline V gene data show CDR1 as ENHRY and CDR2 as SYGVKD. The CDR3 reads CAIRQSGYTDTQYF. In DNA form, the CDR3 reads TGTGCCATCAGACAGTCGGGGTACACAGATACGCAGTATTTT.

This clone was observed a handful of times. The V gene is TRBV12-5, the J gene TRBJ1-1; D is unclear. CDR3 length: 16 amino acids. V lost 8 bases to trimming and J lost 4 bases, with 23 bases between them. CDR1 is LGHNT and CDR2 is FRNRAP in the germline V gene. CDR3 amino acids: CASTLPERRRGTEAFF. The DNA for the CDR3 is TGTGCTAGTACCCTACCCGAACGTAGGAGAGGCACTGAAGCTTTCTTT.

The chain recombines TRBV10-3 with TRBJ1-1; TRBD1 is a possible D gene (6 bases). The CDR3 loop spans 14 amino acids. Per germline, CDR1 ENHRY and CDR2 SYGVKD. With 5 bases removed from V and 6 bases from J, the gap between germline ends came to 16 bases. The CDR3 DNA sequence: TGTGCCATCAGTTTACAGGGTGGGTCGTCTGAAGCTTTCTTT. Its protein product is CAISLQGGSSEAFF.

The CDR3 here is CASSLPGGSTDTQYF. The CDR3 DNA is TGTGCCAGCTCTCTGCCGGGAGGGAGCACAGATACGCAGTATTTT. The V and J genes are TRBV5-6 and TRBJ2-3, with TRBD2 identical over 8 bases. This CDR3 region has 15 residues. Germline CDR1 is SGHDT and CDR2 is YYEEEE. The J segment lost 0 bases and the V segment lost 7 bases, leaving 7 bases of the junction unmatched.

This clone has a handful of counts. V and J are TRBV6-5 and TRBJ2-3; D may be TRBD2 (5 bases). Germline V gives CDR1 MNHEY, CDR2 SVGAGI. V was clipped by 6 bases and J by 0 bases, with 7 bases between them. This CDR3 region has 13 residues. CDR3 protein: CASRLASTDTQYF. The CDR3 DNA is TGTGCCAGCAGGCTAGCTAGCACAGATACGCAGTATTTT.

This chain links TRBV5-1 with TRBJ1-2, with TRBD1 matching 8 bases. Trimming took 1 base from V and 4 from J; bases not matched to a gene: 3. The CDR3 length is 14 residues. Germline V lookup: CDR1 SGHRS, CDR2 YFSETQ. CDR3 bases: TGCGCCAGCAGCTTGACCGGGACAGGCTATGGCTACACCTTC. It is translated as CASSLTGTGYGYTF.

The chain's CDR3 is CASSWGDDRDEQFF. CDR3 DNA sequence: TGTGCCAGCAGTTGGGGCGATGATAGGGATGAGCAGTTCTTC. The chain recombines TRBV6-2 or TRBV6-3 with TRBJ2-1; maybe TRBD1 (5 bases). The CDR3 contains 14 residues. The ends were cut back, 4 bases at V and 8 bases at J, with 15 bases in the middle. Germline V gene sequence: CDR1 MNHEY, CDR2 SVGEGT.

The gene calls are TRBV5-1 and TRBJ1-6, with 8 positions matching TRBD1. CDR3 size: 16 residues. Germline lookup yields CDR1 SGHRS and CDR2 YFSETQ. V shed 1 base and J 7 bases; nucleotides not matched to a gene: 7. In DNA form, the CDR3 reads TGCGCCAGCAGCTTGACGGGACAGGCCCCAAATTCACCCCTCCACTTT. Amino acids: CASSLTGQAPNSPLHF.

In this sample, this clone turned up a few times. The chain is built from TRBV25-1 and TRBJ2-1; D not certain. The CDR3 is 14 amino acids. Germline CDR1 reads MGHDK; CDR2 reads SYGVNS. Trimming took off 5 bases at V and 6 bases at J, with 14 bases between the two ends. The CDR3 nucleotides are TGTGCCAGCAGTCGAACGCCCCTACCCAATGAGCAGTTCTTC. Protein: CASSRTPLPNEQFF.

The CDR3 reads CASSRGLMANTEAFF. Here the CDR3 DNA reads TGCGCCAGCAGCCGGGGTTTAATGGCGAACACTGAAGCTTTCTTT. The V call is TRBV5-1, the J call TRBJ1-1; the D is unclear. Germline-derived CDR1 and CDR2 are SGHRS and YFSETQ. This CDR3 has 15 residues. The V gene lost 4 bases and the J gene lost 1 base, with 14 bases spanning the gap.